The next 25 T cell receptor beta chains were all read from a single sample in a study of blood T cell repertoires in COVID-19. The data were produced by immunoSEQ multiplex PCR, yet TCRdb's version contains in-frame clones alone and is incomplete. The data contain approximately 200,000 clones, around 86% of them singletons. The sequenced sample consisted of peripheral blood. These receptors were collected from a woman aged 25-40 years with active or convalescent COVID-19.

This clone was counted a few times. The V call is TRBV11-3, the J call TRBJ1-4; 8 bases map to TRBD1. V was pared by 5 bases and J by 8 bases, with 10 bases of the junction left unmatched. Germline CDR1 and CDR2: SGHNT and YENEEA. CDR3 length equals 15 residues. The CDR3 region has the DNA TGTGCCAGCAGCCCCCCTCAGGGGGCTGGAGAAAAACTGTTTTTT. This translates into CASSPPQGAGEKLFF. The full variable domain, completed using reference TRBV11-3 and TRBJ1-4, is EAGVVQSPRYKIIEKKQPVAFWCNPISGHNTLYWYLQNLGQGPELLIRYENEEAVDDSQLPKDRFSAERLKGVDSTLKIQPAELGDSAVYLCASSPPQGAGEKLFFGSGTQLSVL.

This chain links TRBV10-3 with TRBJ1-1, with 7 bases lining up with TRBD1. There are 13 residues in the CDR3. Germline CDR1 ENHRY, CDR2 SYGVKD. V shed 7 bases and J 1 base; nucleotides not matched to a gene: 3. The CDR3 reads CAITGQANTEAFF. The CDR3 DNA sequence: TGTGCCATCACCGGACAGGCGAACACTGAAGCTTTCTTT.

This chain uses TRBV9 with TRBJ2-7; 7 nucleotides agree with TRBD2. This CDR3 has 16 residues. In germline, CDR1 is SGDLS, CDR2 YYNGEE. V gave up 4 bases and J gave up 8 bases; unmatched junction bases: 18. The CDR3: CASSFGGSHFGVQQYF. DNA for the CDR3: TGTGCCAGCAGCTTTGGCGGGAGCCACTTCGGAGTACAGCAGTACTTC.

Written as DNA, the CDR3 is TGTGCCAGCAGCCCGGTGGCGGAGTCCGAACCCCAGCATTTT. Its translation is CASSPVAESEPQHF. V gene TRBV7-6 combines with J gene TRBJ1-5, with D unclear. V lost 5 bases to trimming and J lost 10 bases, with 18 bases between them. CDR3 length: 14 residues. Germline loops: CDR1 SGHVS, CDR2 FNYEAQ.

This chain joins TRBV3-1 (or the pseudogene TRBV3-2) and TRBJ2-7; D unresolved. With 1 base removed from V and 3 bases from J, the gap between germline ends came to 10 bases. The CDR3 covers 14 residues. CDR1 and CDR2 (germline): LGHDT, YNNKEL (reference sequence). The CDR3 spells CASSQGSVNYEQYF. In DNA, the CDR3 is TGTGCCAGCAGCCAAGGTTCGGTAAACTACGAGCAGTACTTC.

The chain recombines TRBV10-3 with TRBJ1-5; D not certain. The V end lost 2 bases, the J end lost 0 bases, and 8 bases lay between the germline ends. CDR1 is ENHRY and CDR2 is SYGVKD in the germline V gene. CDR3 length equals 15 residues. CDR3 in DNA: TGTGCCATCAGTGAGCACGGTTCTAGCAATCAGCCCCAGCATTTT. Amino acids: CAISEHGSSNQPQHF.

In its sample, this clone was seen a few times. The rearrangement joins TRBV5-4 to TRBJ1-1, with unresolved D. V lost 5 bases to trimming and J lost 7 bases, with 12 bases between them. CDR3 size: 12 residues. The germline V gene has CDR1 SGHNT and CDR2 YYREEE (reference sequence). Here the CDR3 DNA reads TGTGCCAGCAGACGGGATGTGGGTGAAGCTTTCTTT. The encoded protein is CASRRDVGEAFF.

This clone was seen more than once but under ten times. The chain employs TRBV18 and TRBJ1-1; 8 bases are a match to TRBD1. This CDR3 is 14 amino acids long. Germline CDR1 is KGHSH and CDR2 is LQKENI. With 6 bases clipped from V and 11 bases from J, the junction kept 14 bases outside the gene matches. The CDR3 DNA follows: TGTGCCAGCTCCCCCAACCGGGACAGGCTCGGTGCTTTCTTT. Protein sequence: CASSPNRDRLGAFF.

This chain uses TRBV6-5 with TRBJ2-7; TRBD1 agrees at 9 bases. The CDR3 covers 14 residues. V lost 5 bases and J lost 4; bases outside the gene matches: 6. Germline values: CDR1 MNHEY, CDR2 SVGAGI. The DNA of the CDR3 is TGTGCCAGCAGTAGACAGGACAGGGGTTACGAGCAGTACTTC. Amino acid sequence: CASSRQDRGYEQYF.

The rearrangement links TRBV30 to TRBJ1-5; possibly TRBD1 for D (6 bases). CDR3 length equals 13 residues. Trimming cost V 1 base and J 2 bases, with 6 bases left between them. CDR1 and CDR2 from the germline V gene are GTSNPN and SVGIG (reference sequence). As DNA, the CDR3 is TGTGCCTGGAGTGACAGGGGCAATCAGCCCCAGCATTTT. Translating gives CAWSDRGNQPQHF.

The chain combines TRBV10-3 with TRBJ2-7; 9 bases align to TRBD1. Germline V CDR1 and CDR2: ENHRY, SYGVKD. This CDR3 region has 15 residues. V was clipped by 0 bases and J by 2 bases; unmatched bases: 2. Written as DNA, the CDR3 is TGTGCCATCAGTGAGTCTGGGACAGGGACCTACGAGCAGTACTTC. This sequence encodes CAISESGTGTYEQYF.

The genes are TRBV20-1 and TRBJ1-4, with a weak D call TRBD1 (5 bases). Germline loops: CDR1 DFQATT, CDR2 SNEGSKA (reference sequence). The CDR3 length is 11 residues. Trimming cost V 3 bases and J 13 bases, with 12 bases left between them. The CDR3 region is CSASSGRGLFF. CDR3 nucleotides: TGCAGTGCTAGTTCCGGGAGGGGACTGTTTTTT.

The chain has TRBV10-2 and TRBJ2-5; TRBD1 agrees at 8 bases. Per the germline V gene, CDR1 is WSHSY and CDR2 is SAAADI. The CDR3 runs to 12 residues. The V gene end was trimmed by 10 bases and the J gene end by 5 bases; junction bases not matched to a gene: 6. CDR3 in amino acids: CATQGAVETQYF. In DNA, the CDR3 is TGCGCCACCCAGGGGGCGGTGGAGACCCAGTACTTC.

The chain joins TRBV11-2 to TRBJ2-3, with 9 bases matching TRBD1. J gave up 4 bases and V 5 bases, and 13 bases lay outside the gene matches. Germline V CDR1 and CDR2: SGHAT, FQNNGV. The CDR3 extends over 17 amino acids. For the CDR3, the DNA is TGTGCCAGCAGCGAATGGCCCGGGACAGGGATTTCAGATACGCAGTATTTT. Protein product: CASSEWPGTGISDTQYF.

V gene TRBV19 combines with J gene TRBJ1-1; possible D gene TRBD1, 6 bases. Trimming stripped 4 bases from V and 5 bases from J, with 11 bases between. The germline V gene encodes CDR1 LNHDA and CDR2 SQIVND (reference sequence). The CDR3 sequence is 13 residues long. The CDR3 is CASSTRQGTEAFF. The CDR3 DNA is TGTGCCAGTAGTACCCGCCAGGGGACTGAAGCTTTCTTT.

This clone is labeled medium-sized. This chain joins TRBV13 and TRBJ1-6, with 9 bases identical to TRBD1. Per the germline V gene, CDR1 is PRHDT and CDR2 is FYEKMQ (reference sequence). CDR3 length equals 15 residues. V shed 7 bases, J shed 12 bases, and the junction held 13 bases outside the gene matches. The CDR3 sequence: CASTEQGAVREPLHF. Here the CDR3 DNA reads TGTGCCAGCACCGAACAGGGGGCGGTGAGGGAACCCCTCCACTTT.

The rearrangement uses TRBV11-2 and TRBJ1-4; D may be TRBD1 (6 bases). The CDR3 contains 14 residues. The V end lost 1 base, the J end lost 7 bases, and 10 bases lay between the germline ends. CDR1 is SGHAT and CDR2 is FQNNGV in the germline V gene. The CDR3 coding sequence is TGTGCCAGCAGCTTAGGACAGGTCACTGAAAAACTGTTTTTT. Residues: CASSLGQVTEKLFF.

This chain connects TRBV29-1 to TRBJ2-1; 7 bases agree with TRBD2. Germline CDR1 is SQVTM and CDR2 is ANQGSEA. The V and J ends lost 7 bases and 5 bases, in that order; junction bases with no gene match: 11. CDR3 length equals 14 residues. The CDR3 coding sequence is TGCAGCGCCTGTACCGGGGAGGGACACAATGAGCAGTTCTTC. This sequence encodes CSACTGEGHNEQFF.

This chain uses TRBV5-1 with TRBJ2-7, with 16 bases identical to TRBD2. Germline V gene lookup returns CDR1 SGHRS and CDR2 YFSETQ. The CDR3 loop spans 18 amino acids. The J segment lost 0 bases and the V segment lost 2 bases, leaving 5 bases of the junction unmatched. The CDR3 reads CASSFGTSGRASSYEQYF. CDR3 nucleotides: TGCGCCAGCAGCTTCGGGACTAGCGGGAGGGCCTCCTCCTACGAGCAGTACTTC.

The V call is TRBV6-5, the J call TRBJ2-1, with 12 bases that match TRBD2. Trimming took 5 bases from V and 8 from J; bases not matched to a gene: 4. Germline V gene sequence: CDR1 MNHEY, CDR2 SVGAGI. This CDR3 is 14 amino acids long. CDR3 coding DNA: TGTGCCAGCAGTCAACGACTAGCGGGAGATGAGCAGTTCTTC. Translating gives CASSQRLAGDEQFF.

The chain carries TRBV9 and TRBJ2-5; 8 nucleotides match TRBD1. The V and J ends lost 0 bases and 6 bases, in that order; junction bases with no gene match: 4. This CDR3 has 14 amino acids. Germline-derived CDR1 and CDR2 are SGDLS and YYNGEE. CDR3 protein: CASSVGQGRQTQYF. CDR3 coding DNA: TGTGCCAGCAGCGTAGGACAGGGGAGACAGACCCAGTACTTC.

This clone was seen more than once but under ten times. The chain joins TRBV5-1 to TRBJ2-7; TRBD2 matches at 7 bases. V dropped 8 bases and J dropped 3; count of bases not matched to a gene: 5. CDR1 and CDR2 (germline): SGHRS, YFSETQ. The CDR3 contains 12 residues. The CDR3 coding sequence is TGCGCCAGTAGCGGGCAGTTCTACGAGCAGTACTTC. This codes for CASSGQFYEQYF.

This clone was seen just once. The chain carries TRBV9 and TRBJ2-1; TRBD2 matches at 7 bases. Trimming cost V 0 bases and J 2 bases; bases outside gene matches: 2. CDR1 and CDR2 from the germline V gene are SGDLS and YYNGEE. The CDR3 consists of 15 residues. As DNA, the CDR3 is TGTGCCAGCAGCGTAGACGGGACTACCTACAATGAGCAGTTCTTC. Translating gives CASSVDGTTYNEQFF.

V usage is TRBV27 and J usage is TRBJ1-3, with unresolved D. CDR3 length: 15 amino acids. Germline lookup yields CDR1 MNHEY and CDR2 SMNVEV (reference sequence). V shed 4 bases and J shed 0 bases, with 10 bases lying between them. Here the CDR3 reads CASSSAGFSGNTIYF. The DNA of the CDR3 is TGTGCCAGCAGTTCTGCAGGTTTCTCTGGAAACACCATATATTTT.

The chain carries TRBV28 and TRBJ1-1; a weak D match, TRBD1 (5 bases). The V end was cut by 5 bases, the J end by 0 bases, with 13 bases between. The CDR3 spans 15 residues. CDR1 is MDHEN, CDR2 SYDVKM, per germline. The CDR3 DNA reads as TGTGCCAGCAGTCCTCCGGGACTGATGAACACTGAAGCTTTCTTT. Its translation is CASSPPGLMNTEAFF.